This passage covers 14 T cell receptor beta chains from one sample sequenced in a study of control samples from healthy donors and cancer patients. Repertoires were generated with immunoSEQ multiplex PCR, while TCRdb's copy carries only in-frame clones and drops some. The table records about 120,000 clones, 87% of them present only once. Sequenced input: blood. All receptors come from a young man in good health.

The rearrangement joins TRBV3-1 (or the pseudogene TRBV3-2) to TRBJ2-4, with TRBD1 as a possible D gene (6 bases). The CDR3 loop spans 18 amino acids. V was cut by 0 bases and J by 0 bases, with 15 bases left in between. The germline CDR1 and CDR2 sequences are LGHDT and YNNKEL (reference sequence). CDR3: CASSQDQNRAQAKNIQYF. The CDR3 nucleotides read TGTGCCAGCAGCCAAGATCAGAACAGGGCTCAAGCCAAAAACATTCAGTACTTC.

This chain joins TRBV7-9 and TRBJ2-1; unclear D gene. CDR1 and CDR2 (germline): SEHNR, FQNEAQ (reference sequence). CDR3 length equals 15 residues. V was clipped by 4 bases and J by 0 bases, with 10 bases between them. The CDR3 here is CASSSPGYSYNEQFF. The CDR3 DNA follows: TGTGCCAGCAGCTCCCCGGGCTACTCCTACAATGAGCAGTTCTTC.

The gene calls are TRBV29-1 and TRBJ1-5; tentative D call: TRBD1 (5 bases). From germline, CDR1 is SQVTM and CDR2 ANQGSEA. There are 13 residues in the CDR3. V was trimmed by 5 bases and J by 5 bases, leaving 13 bases between them. The CDR3 bases are TGCAGCGTTATGGGGACCAGGGATCAGCCCCAGCATTTT. Translation: CSVMGTRDQPQHF. Full variable domain (rest looked up from reference TRBV29-1 and TRBJ1-5): SAVISQKPSRDICQRGTSLTIQCQVDSQVTMMFWYRQQPGQSLTLIATANQGSEATYESGFVIDKFPISRPNLTFSTLTVSNMSPEDSSIYLCSVMGTRDQPQHFGDGTRLSIL.

V gene TRBV4-1 combines with J gene TRBJ2-1; 10 bases are a match to TRBD1. Trimming took 5 bases from V and 8 from J; bases not matched to a gene: 6. Germline CDR1 reads MGHRA; CDR2 reads YSYEKL. The CDR3 length is 14 residues. The CDR3 bases are TGCGCCAGCAGCGGGACAGGGGAGATTCATGAGCAGTTCTTC. Its translation is CASSGTGEIHEQFF.

The J gene is TRBJ2-3, the V gene TRBV5-1, with D perhaps given as TRBD1 or TRBD2 (6 bases each). The germline V and J ends were trimmed by 0 bases and 0 bases, with 11 bases remaining between them. There are 16 residues in the CDR3. Germline V gene lookup returns CDR1 SGHRS and CDR2 YFSETQ. The CDR3 is CASSLGRDISTDTQYF. The CDR3 nucleotides are TGCGCCAGCAGCTTGGGGAGGGACATCAGCACAGATACGCAGTATTTT.

V gene TRBV5-6 combines with J gene TRBJ1-2; 7 nucleotides agree with TRBD1. Germline CDR1 SGHDT, CDR2 YYEEEE. V shed 4 bases and J 2 bases; nucleotides not matched to a gene: 5. The CDR3 runs to 14 residues. Here the CDR3 reads CASSLPQGNYGYTF. The CDR3 DNA follows: TGTGCCAGCAGCCTCCCACAGGGGAACTATGGCTACACCTTC.

This chain uses TRBV6-5 with TRBJ1-5, with 9 bases identical to TRBD1. CDR3 length: 15 residues. The V gene's germline CDR1 is MNHEY and CDR2 SVGAGI. J gave up 4 bases and V 7 bases, and 8 bases lay outside the gene matches. The CDR3 DNA reads as TGTGCCAGCACTAAAACCGGGACAGGGAATCAGCCCCAGCATTTT. It codes for CASTKTGTGNQPQHF.

This chain links TRBV21-1 with TRBJ1-1; the DNA was not compared with TRBD1, the D call given in the table. TRBV21-1 is tagged as a pseudogene. The CDR3 totals 18 residues. The CDR3 DNA sequence: TGTGCCAGCAGCTCCCTGAGCGGACAGGGGTCTGGGAACACTGAAGCTTTCTTT. This codes for CASSSLSGQGSGNTEAFF.

The CDR3 nucleotides read TGTGCCTGGAGTCAGACCCATAGCACAGATACGCAGTATTTT. This translates into CAWSQTHSTDTQYF. The chain employs TRBV30 and TRBJ2-3; D gene unclear. Trimming stripped 2 bases from V and 0 bases from J, with 9 bases between. The CDR3 contains 14 residues. CDR1 and CDR2 (germline): GTSNPN, SVGIG (reference sequence).

Notes on this clone: At one boundary the junction diverges from the germline segment, which might be a read error. V gene TRBV6-1 combines with J gene TRBJ2-5; no firm D call. CDR3 size: 16 residues. Germline-derived CDR1 and CDR2 are MNHNS and SASEGT. CDR3 bases: TGTGCCAGCAGTGATCGGTGGGTGCAGATCCAAGAGGCCCAGTACTTC. This codes for CASSDRWVQIQEAQYF.

The V and J genes are TRBV20-1 and TRBJ2-1; 13 positions agree with TRBD2. Germline CDR1 reads DFQATT; CDR2 reads SNEGSKA (reference sequence). The CDR3 sequence is 11 residues long. The CDR3 reads CRTSGGEEQFF. The CDR3 nucleotides read TGCAGAACTAGCGGGGGGGAGGAGCAGTTCTTC.

The gene calls are TRBV15 and TRBJ1-1; D is uncertain. The CDR3 runs to 15 residues. Per germline, CDR1 LNHNV and CDR2 YYDKDF (reference sequence). Trimming left V 4 bases short and J 0 bases short, with 12 bases between. CDR3 nucleotide sequence: TGTGCCACCAGCACAAGACCAGGAGTGAACACTGAAGCTTTCTTT. Amino acid sequence: CATSTRPGVNTEAFF.

V usage is TRBV10-1 and J usage is TRBJ2-3; D is tentatively TRBD1 or TRBD2 (5 bases each). Trimming left V 5 bases short and J 6 bases short, with 12 bases between. Germline CDR1 and CDR2: WNHNN and SYGVQD (reference sequence). CDR3 length: 13 residues. CDR3 sequence reads: CASSRDAVDTQYF. CDR3 bases: TGCGCCAGCAGTAGGGACGCCGTCGATACGCAGTATTTT.

The chain recombines TRBV24-1 with TRBJ1-1; 11 bases are shared with TRBD1. This CDR3 contains 15 residues. V lost 5 bases, J lost 6 bases, and 7 bases stayed unmatched. The germline gives CDR1 KGHDR, CDR2 SFDVKD. CDR3: CATSGGTGGVAEAFF. CDR3 DNA sequence: TGTGCCACCAGTGGCGGGACAGGGGGGGTCGCTGAAGCTTTCTTT.